Presented here are 10 T cell receptor beta chains from one specimen sequenced in a study of identical twins. TCRdb called the 5' RACE reads again in MiXCR, with one record for every CDR3 protein. The sample lists approximately 550,000 distinct CDR3 sequences, 20% to 25% occurring once. The sample was also reused in another study, on yellow fever vaccine responses in identical twins.

Specimen: CD4+ T cells sorted from blood. Receptor source: a woman between 18 and 30 years old in good health.

CDR3 sequence: CASSDHRSGTSSYEQYV. Here the CDR3 DNA reads TGCGCCAGCAGTGACCATAGGTCAGGGACCAGCTCCTACGAGCAGTACGTC. The chain carries TRBV10-2 and TRBJ2-7; either TRBD1 or TRBD2 may supply D (5 bases each). The CDR3 is 17 residues long. Per germline, CDR1 WSHSY and CDR2 SAAADI. The V end lost 3 bases, the J end lost 0 bases, and 18 bases lay between the germline ends.

The table lists this clonotype with a few counts. The V and J genes are TRBV10-3 and TRBJ2-3, with 7 bases that match TRBD1. With 8 bases clipped from V and 0 bases from J, the junction kept 2 bases outside the gene matches. Germline assignment: CDR1 ENHRY and CDR2 SYGVKD. CDR3 length: 13 residues. This CDR3 is CAIRQGSTDTQYF. CDR3 coding DNA: TGTGCCATCCGACAGGGCAGCACAGATACGCAGTATTTT.

V and J are TRBV24-1 and TRBJ2-6, with 7 nucleotides matching TRBD1. Germline loops: CDR1 KGHDR, CDR2 SFDVKD. This CDR3 contains 18 residues. V trimming: 9 bases; J trimming: 0 bases; junction bases outside the gene matches: 13. The CDR3 sequence is CATASRGGVSSGANVLTF. The DNA of the CDR3 is TGTGCCACCGCTTCGCGAGGGGGCGTCTCCTCTGGGGCCAACGTCCTGACTTTC.

The chain employs TRBV29-1 and TRBJ2-1; 7 bases match TRBD2. V gave up 1 base and J gave up 2 bases; unmatched junction bases: 2. The CDR3 covers 14 residues. Germline-derived CDR1 and CDR2 are SQVTM and ANQGSEA. The CDR3: CSVEVGRPYNEQFF. For the CDR3, the DNA is TGCAGCGTTGAAGTCGGGAGGCCCTACAATGAGCAGTTCTTC.

V is TRBV4-1 and J is TRBJ1-4; TRBD1 aligns across 8 bases. Germline trimming cut 4 bases from V and 7 bases from J; bases unmatched to any gene: 8. CDR3 length: 15 amino acids. The germline V gene has CDR1 MGHRA and CDR2 YSYEKL. This CDR3 reads CASSRNQGALEKLFF. For the CDR3, the DNA is TGCGCCAGCAGCCGCAACCAGGGGGCGCTTGAAAAACTGTTTTTT.

The chain couples TRBV7-2 to TRBJ1-2; 9 nucleotides line up with TRBD1. V lost 3 bases, J lost 5 bases, and 4 bases stayed unmatched. Germline V gene data show CDR1 as SGHTA and CDR2 as FQGNSA. The CDR3 spans 14 residues. CDR3 sequence: CASSFSGQGYGYTF. DNA for the CDR3: TGTGCCAGCAGCTTCTCGGGACAGGGTTATGGCTACACCTTC.

In this sample, this clonotype turned up a few times. CDR3 DNA sequence: TGTGCCAGCAGTAGGGACAGGTTTAACAACTATGGCTACACCTTC. Its protein product is CASSRDRFNNYGYTF. The V and J genes are TRBV6-1 and TRBJ1-2; 8 bases are a match to TRBD1. CDR3 length: 15 amino acids. V dropped 5 bases and J dropped 2; count of bases not matched to a gene: 7. In germline, CDR1 is MNHNS, CDR2 SASEGT.

This chain joins TRBV11-2 and TRBJ2-7, with TRBD1 as a possible D gene (5 bases). V dropped 7 bases and J dropped 5 bases, with 24 bases sitting between them. There are 16 residues in the CDR3. CDR1 SGHAT and CDR2 FQNNGV come from the germline V gene. CDR3 loop: CASTFRADQGWNEQYF. CDR3 nucleotide sequence: TGTGCCAGCACCTTCAGAGCCGATCAGGGATGGAACGAGCAGTACTTC.

V gene TRBV7-8 combines with J gene TRBJ2-7, with D perhaps matching TRBD2 (6 bases). The ends were cut back, 1 base at V and 2 bases at J, with 12 bases in the middle. The length of the CDR3 is 15 residues. The germline V gene has CDR1 SGHVS and CDR2 FQNEAQ. The CDR3 DNA reads as TGTGCCAGCAGCTTAGTCGGAGGGTTTACCTACGAGCAGTACTTC. Its protein product is CASSLVGGFTYEQYF.

The chain links TRBV28 to TRBJ1-5; 7 bases line up with TRBD1. Germline CDR1 reads MDHEN; CDR2 reads SYDVKM. The CDR3 spans 14 residues. V dropped 6 bases and J dropped 4; count of bases not matched to a gene: 6. The CDR3 sequence is CASSWPGGNQPQHF. DNA of the CDR3: TGTGCCAGCAGCTGGCCAGGGGGTAATCAGCCCCAGCATTTT.